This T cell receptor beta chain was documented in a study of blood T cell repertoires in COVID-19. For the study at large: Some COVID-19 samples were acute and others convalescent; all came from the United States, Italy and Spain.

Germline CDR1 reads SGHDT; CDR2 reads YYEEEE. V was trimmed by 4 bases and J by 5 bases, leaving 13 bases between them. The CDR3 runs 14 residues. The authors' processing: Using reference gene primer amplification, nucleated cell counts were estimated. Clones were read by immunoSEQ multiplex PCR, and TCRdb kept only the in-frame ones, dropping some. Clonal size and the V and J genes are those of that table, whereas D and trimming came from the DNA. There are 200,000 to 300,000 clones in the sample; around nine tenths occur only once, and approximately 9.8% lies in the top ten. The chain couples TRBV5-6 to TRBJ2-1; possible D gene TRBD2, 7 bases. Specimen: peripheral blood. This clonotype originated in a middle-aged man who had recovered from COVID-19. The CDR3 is CASSARGRHNEQFF. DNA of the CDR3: TGTGCCAGCAGCGCGCGGGGGCGGCACAATGAGCAGTTCTTC.